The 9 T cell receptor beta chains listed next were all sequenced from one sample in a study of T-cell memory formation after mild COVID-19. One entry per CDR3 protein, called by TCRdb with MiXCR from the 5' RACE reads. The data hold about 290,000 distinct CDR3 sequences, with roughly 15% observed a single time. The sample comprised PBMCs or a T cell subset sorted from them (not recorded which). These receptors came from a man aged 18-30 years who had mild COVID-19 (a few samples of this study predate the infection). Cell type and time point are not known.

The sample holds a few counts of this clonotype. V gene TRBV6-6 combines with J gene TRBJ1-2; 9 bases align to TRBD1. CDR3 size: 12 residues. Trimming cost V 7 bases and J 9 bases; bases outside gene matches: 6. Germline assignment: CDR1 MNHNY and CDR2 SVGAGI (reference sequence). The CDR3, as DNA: TGTGCCAGCAAAAACAGGGGGCTCAGCTACACCTTC. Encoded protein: CASKNRGLSYTF.

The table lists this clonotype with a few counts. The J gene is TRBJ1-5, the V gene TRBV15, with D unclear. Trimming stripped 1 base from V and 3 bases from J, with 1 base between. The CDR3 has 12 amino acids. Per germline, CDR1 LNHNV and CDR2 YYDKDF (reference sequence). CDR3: CATSRANQPQHF. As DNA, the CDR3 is TGTGCCACCAGCAGAGCCAATCAGCCCCAGCATTTT. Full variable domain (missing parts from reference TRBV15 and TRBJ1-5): DAMVIQNPRYQVTQFGKPVTLSCSQTLNHNVMYWYQQKSSQAPKLLFHYYDKDFNNEADTPDNFQSRRPNTSFCFLDIRSPGLGDTAMYLCATSRANQPQHFGDGTRLSIL.

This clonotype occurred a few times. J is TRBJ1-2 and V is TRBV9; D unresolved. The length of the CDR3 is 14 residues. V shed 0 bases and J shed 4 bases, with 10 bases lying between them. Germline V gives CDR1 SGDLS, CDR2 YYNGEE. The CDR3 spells CASSVDAQPYGYTF. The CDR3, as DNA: TGTGCCAGCAGCGTAGACGCGCAGCCCTATGGCTACACCTTC.

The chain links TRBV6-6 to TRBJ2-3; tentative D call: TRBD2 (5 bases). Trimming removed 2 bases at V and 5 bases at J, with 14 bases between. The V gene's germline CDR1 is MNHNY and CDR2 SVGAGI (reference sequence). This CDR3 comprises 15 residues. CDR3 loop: CASSYVGRSEDTQYF. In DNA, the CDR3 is TGTGCCAGCAGTTACGTGGGGAGATCTGAAGATACGCAGTATTTT.

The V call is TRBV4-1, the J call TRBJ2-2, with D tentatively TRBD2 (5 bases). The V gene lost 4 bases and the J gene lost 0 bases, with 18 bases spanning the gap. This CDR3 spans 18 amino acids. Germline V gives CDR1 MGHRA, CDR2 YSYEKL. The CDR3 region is CASSRTRELGTNTGELFF. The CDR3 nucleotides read TGCGCCAGCAGCCGGACCCGGGAATTGGGTACGAACACCGGGGAGCTGTTTTTT.

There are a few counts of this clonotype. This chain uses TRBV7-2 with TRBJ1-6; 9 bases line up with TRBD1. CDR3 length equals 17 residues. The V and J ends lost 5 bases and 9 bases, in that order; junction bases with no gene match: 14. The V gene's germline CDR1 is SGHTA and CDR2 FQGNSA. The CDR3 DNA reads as TGTGCCAGCAGCCTACCGGGACAGGGTGTTGGTAGTTCACCCCTCCACTTT. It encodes CASSLPGQGVGSSPLHF.

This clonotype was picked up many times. CDR3 protein: CGLQGFVSEKLFF. Written as DNA, the CDR3 is TGCGGGCTACAGGGGTTCGTGAGTGAAAAACTGTTTTTT. J is TRBJ1-4 and V is TRBV20-1; TRBD1 matches 7 bases. This CDR3 comprises 13 residues. Per the germline V gene, CDR1 is DFQATT and CDR2 is SNEGSKA (reference sequence).

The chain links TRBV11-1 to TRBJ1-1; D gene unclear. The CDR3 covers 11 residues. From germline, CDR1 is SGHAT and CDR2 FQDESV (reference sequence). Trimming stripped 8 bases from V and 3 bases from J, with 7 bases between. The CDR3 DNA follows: TGTGCCAGCCGGGAGGACACTGAAGCTTTCTTT. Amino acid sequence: CASREDTEAFF.

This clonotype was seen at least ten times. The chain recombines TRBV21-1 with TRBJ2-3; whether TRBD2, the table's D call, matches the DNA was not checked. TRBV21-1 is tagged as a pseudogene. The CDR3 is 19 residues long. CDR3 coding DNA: TGTGCCAGCAGCACTTTAAGCGGGGAGAGAGAATCTGACACGGATACGCAGTATTTT. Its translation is CASSTLSGERESDTDTQYF.